The rows below give T cell receptor beta chains drawn from one sample of a study of cytomegalovirus exposure and HLA in healthy donors. Sequencing was performed with immunoSEQ multiplex PCR; in TCRdb, only in-frame clones are kept and a portion is missing. The sample consists of 200,000 or so clones, more than 80% of them appearing once. Sequencing was performed on PBMCs. The origin of the receptors is a man aged 18 to 30 in good health and CMV-seropositive. The conserved cysteine and the conserved F or W are not part of the CDR3 here. Expanded clones get a size class; other rows say once, few or many, or leave the size out.

v_call,j_call,clone_size,cdr3_aa
TRBV23-1,TRBJ1-1,.,ASSQRQGTEAF
TRBV29-1,TRBJ1-3,.,SVVDGQAEGNTIY
TRBV7-9,TRBJ2-5,.,ASSLVNWDTTQY
TRBV5-6,TRBJ2-3,.,ASNRAPGTDTQY
TRBV29-1,TRBJ1-2,.,TVAGGANYGYT
TRBV7-6,TRBJ2-5,once,ASSPGRGLAGEGETQY
TRBV6-1,TRBJ2-7,once,ASSEAGLDAYEQY
TRBV7-2,TRBJ2-5,.,ASSLGRTSGFIETQY
TRBV9,TRBJ2-7,.,ASSAGLAGTYHEQY
TRBV5-1,TRBJ2-5,.,ASSLAGVEETQY
TRBV28,TRBJ1-5,.,ASSPKGTGIGGNQPQH
TRBV30,TRBJ2-7,.,AWSVQGSYEQY
TRBV7-9,TRBJ2-7,.,ASSWGLAGGPNYEQY
TRBV7-3,TRBJ2-2,.,ASSLRGLNTGELF